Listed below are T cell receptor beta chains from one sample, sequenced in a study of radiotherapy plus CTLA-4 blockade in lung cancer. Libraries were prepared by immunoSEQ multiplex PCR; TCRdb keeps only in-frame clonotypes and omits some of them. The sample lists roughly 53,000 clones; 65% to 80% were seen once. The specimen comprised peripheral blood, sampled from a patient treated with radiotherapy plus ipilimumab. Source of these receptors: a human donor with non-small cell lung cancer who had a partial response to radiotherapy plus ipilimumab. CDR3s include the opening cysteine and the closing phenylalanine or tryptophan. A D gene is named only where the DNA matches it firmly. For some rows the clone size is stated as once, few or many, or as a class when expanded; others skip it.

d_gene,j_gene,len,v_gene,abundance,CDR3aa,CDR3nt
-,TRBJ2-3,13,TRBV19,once,CASSSSSADTQYF,TGTGCCAGTAGTAGTTCTAGCGCAGATACGCAGTATTTT
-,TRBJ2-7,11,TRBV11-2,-,CASSLGSEQYF,TGTGCCAGCAGCTTAGGCAGCGAGCAGTACTTC
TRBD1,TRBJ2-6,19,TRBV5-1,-,CASSSVPGTGPSGANVLTF,TGCGCCAGCAGTTCTGTTCCCGGGACAGGTCCCTCTGGGGCCAACGTCCTGACTTTC
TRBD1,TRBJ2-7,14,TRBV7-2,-,CASSIDRGSYEQYF,TGTGCCAGCAGCATAGACAGGGGCTCCTACGAGCAGTACTTC
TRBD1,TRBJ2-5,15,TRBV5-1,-,CASSSRTGRQETQYF,TGCGCCAGCAGCTCGCGGACAGGGCGCCAAGAGACCCAGTACTTC
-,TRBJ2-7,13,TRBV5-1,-,CASSPGSSYEQYF,TGCGCCAGCAGCCCGGGGAGCTCCTACGAGCAGTACTTC
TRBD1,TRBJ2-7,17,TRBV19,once,CASSFGGPGQGDYEQYF,TGTGCCAGTAGTTTCGGGGGGCCGGGACAGGGAGACTACGAGCAGTACTTC
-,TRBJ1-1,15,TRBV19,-,CASSPLGGPNTEAFF,TGTGCCAGTAGTCCCTTGGGGGGTCCGAACACTGAAGCTTTCTTT
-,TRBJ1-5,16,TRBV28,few,CASSAGLGASNQPQHF,TGTGCCAGCAGTGCCGGTCTAGGGGCTAGCAATCAGCCCCAGCATTTT
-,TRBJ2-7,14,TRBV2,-,CASSPAGRVYEQYF,TGTGCCAGCAGTCCGGCGGGCCGTGTCTACGAGCAGTACTTC
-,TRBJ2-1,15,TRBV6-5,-,CASTWDSDTYNEQFF,TGTGCCAGCACCTGGGACTCCGACACCTACAATGAGCAGTTCTTC
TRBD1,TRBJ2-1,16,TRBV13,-,CASSREWTGIYNEQFF,TGTGCCAGCAGCCGAGAGTGGACAGGGATTTACAATGAGCAGTTCTTC
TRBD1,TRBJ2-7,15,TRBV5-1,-,CATRVGTASSYEQYF,TGCGCCACTCGAGTCGGGACAGCTAGCTCCTACGAGCAGTACTTC
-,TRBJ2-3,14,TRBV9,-,CASSLGPTTDTQYF,TGTGCCAGCAGCCTGGGGCCAACCACAGATACGCAGTATTTT
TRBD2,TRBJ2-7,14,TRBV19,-,CASSRTSGGNEQYF,TGTGCCAGTAGTAGAACTAGCGGGGGGAACGAGCAGTACTTC
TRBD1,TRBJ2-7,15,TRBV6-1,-,CASSEGWGQVYEQYF,TGTGCCAGCAGTGAAGGCTGGGGACAGGTCTACGAGCAGTACTTC
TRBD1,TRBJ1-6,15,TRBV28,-,CASRSGQGYNSPLHF,TGTGCCAGCAGATCAGGACAGGGCTATAATTCACCCCTCCACTTT
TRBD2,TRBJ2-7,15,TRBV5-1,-,CASSFLADYSYEQYF,TGCGCCAGCAGCTTTCTAGCGGATTACTCCTACGAGCAGTACTTC
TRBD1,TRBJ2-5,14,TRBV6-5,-,CASSIQGAGETQYF,TGTGCCAGCAGTATTCAGGGGGCAGGGGAGACCCAGTACTTC
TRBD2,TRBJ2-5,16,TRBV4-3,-,CASSQGTSGVQETQYF,TGCGCCAGCAGCCAAGGGACCAGCGGGGTCCAAGAGACCCAGTACTTC
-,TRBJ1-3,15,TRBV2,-,CASTAEAISGNTIYF,TGTGCCAGCACCGCGGAGGCTATCTCTGGAAACACCATATATTTT
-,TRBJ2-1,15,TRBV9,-,CASSFSALSYNEQFF,TGTGCCAGCAGCTTTAGCGCCCTCTCCTACAATGAGCAGTTCTTC
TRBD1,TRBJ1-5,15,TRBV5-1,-,CASSLEAGGNQPQHF,TGCGCCAGCAGCTTGGAGGCAGGGGGTAATCAGCCCCAGCATTTT
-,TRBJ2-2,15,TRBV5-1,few,CASNVQTANTGELFF,TGCGCCAGTAATGTACAGACAGCGAACACCGGGGAGCTGTTTTTT
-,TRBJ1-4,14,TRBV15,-,CATSRGGEDEKLFF,TGTGCCACCAGCCGGGGGGGGGAGGATGAAAAACTGTTTTTT
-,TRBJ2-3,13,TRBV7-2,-,CASSYGASDTQYF,TGTGCCAGCAGCTATGGGGCCTCAGATACGCAGTATTTT
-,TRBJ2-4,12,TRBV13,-,CASSVLENIQYF,TGTGCCAGCAGCGTACTAGAAAACATTCAGTACTTC
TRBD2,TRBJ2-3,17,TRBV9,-,CASSVAPLAGGTDTQYF,TGTGCCAGCAGCGTAGCCCCACTAGCGGGGGGCACGGATACGCAGTATTTT
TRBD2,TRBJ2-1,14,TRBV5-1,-,CASRLAGAYNEQFF,TGCGCCAGCCGACTAGCGGGAGCCTACAATGAGCAGTTCTTC
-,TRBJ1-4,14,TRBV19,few,CASSIASVDEKLFF,TGTGCCAGTAGTATTGCGTCGGTGGATGAAAAACTGTTTTTT
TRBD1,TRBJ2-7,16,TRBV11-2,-,CASSFFGQGVSYEQYF,TGTGCCAGCAGCTTCTTCGGACAGGGCGTTAGCTACGAGCAGTACTTC
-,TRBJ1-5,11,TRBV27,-,CASSPNQPQHF,TGTGCCAGCAGTCCTAATCAGCCCCAGCATTTT
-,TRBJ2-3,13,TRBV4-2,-,CASSLGENPTQYF,TGTGCCAGCAGCTTAGGGGAAAACCCTACGCAGTATTTT
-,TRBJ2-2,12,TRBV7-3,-,CASSPGAGELFF,TGTGCCAGCAGCCCCGGGGCCGGGGAGCTGTTTTTT
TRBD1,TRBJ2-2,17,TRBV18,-,CASSPRGQGANTGELFF,TGTGCCAGCTCACCCCGCGGCCAGGGGGCAAACACCGGGGAGCTGTTTTTT
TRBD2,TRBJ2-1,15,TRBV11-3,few,CASSPGLAGLHEQFF,TGTGCCAGCAGCCCGGGACTAGCGGGTTTGCATGAGCAGTTCTTC
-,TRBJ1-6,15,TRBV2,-,CASRATGLHNSPLHF,TGTGCCAGCAGGGCGACAGGATTGCATAATTCACCCCTCCACTTT
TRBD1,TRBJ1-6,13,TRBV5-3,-,CARSDRGDSPLHF,TGTGCCAGAAGTGACAGGGGAGATTCACCCCTCCACTTT
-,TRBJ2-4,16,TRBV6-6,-,CASSYLGRGAKNIQYF,TGTGCCAGCAGTTACCTCGGGCGGGGAGCCAAAAACATTCAGTACTTC
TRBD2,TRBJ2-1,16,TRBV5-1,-,CASRLDGLAGGREQFF,TGCGCCAGCAGATTAGACGGACTAGCGGGGGGGAGGGAGCAGTTCTTC
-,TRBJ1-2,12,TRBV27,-,CASGTGGYGYTF,TGTGCCAGCGGTACGGGAGGCTATGGCTACACCTTC
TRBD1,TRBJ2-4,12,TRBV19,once,CASSTGTGSQYF,TGTGCCAGTAGTACAGGGACAGGGTCTCAGTACTTC
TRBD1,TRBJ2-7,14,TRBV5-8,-,CASGIRGLSYEQYF,TGTGCCAGCGGTATTAGGGGGCTGTCCTACGAGCAGTACTTC
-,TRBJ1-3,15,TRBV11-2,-,CASSQDSHSGNTIYF,TGTGCCAGCAGCCAGGACAGCCATTCTGGAAACACCATATATTTT
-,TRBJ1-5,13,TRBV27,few,CASSLRVFQPQHF,TGTGCCAGCAGTTTACGAGTATTTCAGCCCCAGCATTTT
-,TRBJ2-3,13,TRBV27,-,CASSLADTDTQYF,TGTGCCAGCAGTTTAGCGGACACAGATACGCAGTATTTT
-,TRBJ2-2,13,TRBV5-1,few,CASSFSVGGELFF,TGCGCCAGCAGCTTTTCGGTAGGGGGAGAGCTGTTTTTT
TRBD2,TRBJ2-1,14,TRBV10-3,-,CAISRTSGGVEQFF,TGTGCCATCAGCCGGACTAGCGGGGGGGTGGAGCAGTTCTTC
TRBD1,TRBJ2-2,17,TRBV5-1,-,CASSVLLTGANTGELFF,TGCGCCAGCAGCGTACTCCTTACAGGGGCGAACACCGGGGAGCTGTTTTTT
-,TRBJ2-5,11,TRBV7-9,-,CASSNQETQYF,TGTGCCAGCAGTAACCAAGAGACCCAGTACTTC
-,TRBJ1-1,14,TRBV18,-,CASSRGGANTEAFF,TGTGCCAGCTCCCGCGGTGGAGCGAACACTGAAGCTTTCTTT
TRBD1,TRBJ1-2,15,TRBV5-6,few,CASIKTGNANYGYTF,TGTGCCAGCATCAAGACAGGGAATGCGAACTATGGCTACACCTTC
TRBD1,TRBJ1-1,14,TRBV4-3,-,CASSQAGGYTEAFF,TGCGCCAGCAGCCAAGCAGGGGGATACACTGAAGCTTTCTTT
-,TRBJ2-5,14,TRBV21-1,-,CASTESGGAGTQYF,TGTGCCAGCACTGAGAGCGGGGGGGCCGGGACCCAGTACTTC
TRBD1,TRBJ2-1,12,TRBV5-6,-,CASSLGGTGKFF,TGTGCCAGCAGCTTGGGAGGGACAGGGAAGTTCTTC
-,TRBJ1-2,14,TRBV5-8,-,CASSLGQGVGGYTF,TGTGCCAGCAGCTTGGGCCAGGGTGTCGGTGGCTACACCTTC